This entry concerns a single TCR beta chain. The antigen is unknown. Sequencing relied on immunoSEQ assay v3.0, run at survey level. Sequencing aimed to cover about 40,000-55,000 T-cell genomes per sample. Profiling relied on immunoSEQ multiplex PCR, and the TCRdb table lists in-frame clones only, not all of them. The repertoire consists of 9,000 to 15,000 clones, with around 77% occurring once and the leading ten covering around 10%. These data come from a study of long-term antiretroviral therapy in people with HIV. About the research overall: The 2015 recommendation for immediate ART came about a decade after the earliest samples. Study findings and constraints: Nothing was known about ART adherence, viral resistance or changes in therapy.

Trimming took 8 bases from V and 2 from J, leaving 10 bases between them. The length of the CDR3 is 13 residues. The germline CDR1 and CDR2 sequences are SGHTA and FQGNSA. For each donor, at least one pre-ART and at least two post-ART PBMC samples were available. The V gene is TRBV7-2, the J gene TRBJ1-3; D is unclear. The sample consisted of unsorted PBMCs, taken 0.8 years before starting antiretroviral therapy. The TCR sequence derives from a woman in her 40s with HIV. The CDR3 protein is CASSPSPGNTIYF. For the CDR3, the DNA is TGTGCCAGCTCTCCCTCCCCTGGAAACACCATATATTTT.